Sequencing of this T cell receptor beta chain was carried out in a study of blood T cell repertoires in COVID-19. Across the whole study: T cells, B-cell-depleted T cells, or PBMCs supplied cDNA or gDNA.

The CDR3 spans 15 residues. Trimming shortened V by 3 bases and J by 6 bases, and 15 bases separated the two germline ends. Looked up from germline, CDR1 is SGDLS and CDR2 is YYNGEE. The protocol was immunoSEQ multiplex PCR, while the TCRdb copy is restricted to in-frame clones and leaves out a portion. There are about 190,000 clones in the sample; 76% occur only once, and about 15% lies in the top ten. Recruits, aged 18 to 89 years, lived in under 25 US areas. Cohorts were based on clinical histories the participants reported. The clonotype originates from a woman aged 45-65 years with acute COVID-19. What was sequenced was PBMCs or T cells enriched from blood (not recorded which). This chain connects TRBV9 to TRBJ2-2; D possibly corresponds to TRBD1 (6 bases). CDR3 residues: CASSDRRTEAGELFF. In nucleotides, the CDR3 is TGTGCCAGCAGCGACAGGCGGACAGAGGCCGGGGAGCTGTTTTTT.